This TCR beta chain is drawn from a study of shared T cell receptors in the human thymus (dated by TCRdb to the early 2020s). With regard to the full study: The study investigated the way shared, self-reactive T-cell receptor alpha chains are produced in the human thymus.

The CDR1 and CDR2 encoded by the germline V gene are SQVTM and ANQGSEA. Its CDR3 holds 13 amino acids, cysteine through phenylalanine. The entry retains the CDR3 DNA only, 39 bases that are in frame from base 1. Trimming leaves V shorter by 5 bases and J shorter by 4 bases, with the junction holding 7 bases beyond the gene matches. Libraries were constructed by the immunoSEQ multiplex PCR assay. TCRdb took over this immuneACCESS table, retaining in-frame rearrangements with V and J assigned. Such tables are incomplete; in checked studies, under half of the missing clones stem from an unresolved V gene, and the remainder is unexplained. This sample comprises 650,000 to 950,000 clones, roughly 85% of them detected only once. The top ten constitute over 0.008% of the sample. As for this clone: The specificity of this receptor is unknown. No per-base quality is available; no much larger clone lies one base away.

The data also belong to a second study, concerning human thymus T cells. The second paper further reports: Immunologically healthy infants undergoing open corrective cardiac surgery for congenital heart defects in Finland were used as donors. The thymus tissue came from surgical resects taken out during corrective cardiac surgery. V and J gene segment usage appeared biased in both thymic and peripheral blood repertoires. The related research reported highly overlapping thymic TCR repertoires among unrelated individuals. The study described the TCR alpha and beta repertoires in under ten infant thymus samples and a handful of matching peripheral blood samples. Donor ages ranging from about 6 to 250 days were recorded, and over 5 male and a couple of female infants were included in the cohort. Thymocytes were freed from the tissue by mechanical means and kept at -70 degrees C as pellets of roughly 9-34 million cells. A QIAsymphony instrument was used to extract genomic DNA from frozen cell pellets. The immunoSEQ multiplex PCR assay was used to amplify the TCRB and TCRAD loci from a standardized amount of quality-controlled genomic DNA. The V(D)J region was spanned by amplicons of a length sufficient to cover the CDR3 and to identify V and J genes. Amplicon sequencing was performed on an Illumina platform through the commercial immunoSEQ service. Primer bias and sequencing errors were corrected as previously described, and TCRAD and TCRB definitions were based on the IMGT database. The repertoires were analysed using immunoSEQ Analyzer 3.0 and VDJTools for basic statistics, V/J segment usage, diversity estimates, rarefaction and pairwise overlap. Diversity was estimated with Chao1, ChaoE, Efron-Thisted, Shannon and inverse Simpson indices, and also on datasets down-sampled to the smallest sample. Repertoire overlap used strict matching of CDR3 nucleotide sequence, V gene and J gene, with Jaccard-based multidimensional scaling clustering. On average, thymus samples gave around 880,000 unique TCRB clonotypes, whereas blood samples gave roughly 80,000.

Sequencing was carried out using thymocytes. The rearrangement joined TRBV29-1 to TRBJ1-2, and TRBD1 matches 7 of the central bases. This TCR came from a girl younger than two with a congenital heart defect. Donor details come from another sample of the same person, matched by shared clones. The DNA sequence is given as TGCAGCGTTCGCGGGACAGCGATCTATGGCTACACCTTC. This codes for CSVRGTAIYGYTF.